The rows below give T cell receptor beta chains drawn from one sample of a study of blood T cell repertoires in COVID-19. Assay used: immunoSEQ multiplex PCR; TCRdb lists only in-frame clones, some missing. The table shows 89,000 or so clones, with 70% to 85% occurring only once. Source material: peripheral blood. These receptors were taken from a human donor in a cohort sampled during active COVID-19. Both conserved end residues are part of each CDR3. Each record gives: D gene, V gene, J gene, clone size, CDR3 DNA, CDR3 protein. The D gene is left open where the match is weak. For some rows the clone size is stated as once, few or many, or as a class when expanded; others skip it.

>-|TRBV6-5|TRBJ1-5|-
TGTGCCAGCAGTCTAGTTAGCAATCAGCCCCAGCATTTT
CASSLVSNQPQHF
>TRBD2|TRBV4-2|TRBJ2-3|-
TGTGCCAGCAGCCAAGATCTCCGACTAGCGGATACGCAGTATTTT
CASSQDLRLADTQYF
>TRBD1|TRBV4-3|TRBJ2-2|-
TGCGCCAGCAGCCAAGCCGGGACAGGGAACACCGGGGAGCTGTTTTTT
CASSQAGTGNTGELFF
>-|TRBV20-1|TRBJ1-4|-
TGCAGTGCTGGCGGCTCAGAAAAACTGTTTTTT
CSAGGSEKLFF
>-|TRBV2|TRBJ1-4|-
TGTGCCAGCAGTGAAGGTATAGAAACCTCTTTT
CASSEGIETSF
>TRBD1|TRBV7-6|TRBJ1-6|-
TGTGCCAGCAGCCTAGATGACAGGGGGAATTCACCCCTCCACTTT
CASSLDDRGNSPLHF
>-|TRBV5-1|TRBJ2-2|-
TGCGCCAGCAGCTTGGCCCTTCGGGGTACCGGGGAGCTGTTTTTT
CASSLALRGTGELFF
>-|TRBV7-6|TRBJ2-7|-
TGTGCCAGCAGCTTAGCACTAGCAAACGAGCAGTACTTC
CASSLALANEQYF
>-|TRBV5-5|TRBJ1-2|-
TGTGCCAGCAGCACCGGACAGTTAATTAACTATGGCTACACCTTC
CASSTGQLINYGYTF
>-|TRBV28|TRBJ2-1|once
TGTGCCAGCAGTTTTAGGCAGCGAAACAATGAGCAGTTCTTC
CASSFRQRNNEQFF
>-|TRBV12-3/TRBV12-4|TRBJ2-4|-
TGTGCCAGCAGTGCCGGGACTTCAGAGTACTTC
CASSAGTSEYF
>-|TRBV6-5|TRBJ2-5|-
TGTGCCAGCAGTTATTGGGGGCGAGAGACCCAGTACTTC
CASSYWGRETQYF
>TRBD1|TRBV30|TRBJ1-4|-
TGTGCCTGGAGTGGGACAGGGGAAAAACTGTTTTTT
CAWSGTGEKLFF
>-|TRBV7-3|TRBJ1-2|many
TGTGCCAGCAGCCCCGGGTCCGGGTCGGGGTTTGACGGCTACACCTTC
CASSPGSGSGFDGYTF
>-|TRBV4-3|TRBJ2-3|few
TGCGCCAGCAGCCAAGAGGTGGGCGGGGATACGCAGTATTTT
CASSQEVGGDTQYF
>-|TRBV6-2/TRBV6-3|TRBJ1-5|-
TGTGCCAGCAGTTACCCAAGGTGGGGCCGCGGCAATCAGCCCCAGCATTTT
CASSYPRWGRGNQPQHF
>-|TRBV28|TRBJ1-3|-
TGTGCCAGCAGTTCAGACCTGGGGACACTAGGAAACACCATATATTTT
CASSSDLGTLGNTIYF
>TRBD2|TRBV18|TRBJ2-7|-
TGTGCCAGCTCACCAACGGGACTAGCGGGAGTATACGAGCAGTACTTC
CASSPTGLAGVYEQYF
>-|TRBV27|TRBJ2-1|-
TGTGCCAGCAGTTCCCGACTAGTTTACGAGCAGTTCTTC
CASSSRLVYEQFF
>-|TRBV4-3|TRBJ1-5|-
TGCGCCAGCAGCGATGACAAGAATCAGCCCCAGCATTTT
CASSDDKNQPQHF
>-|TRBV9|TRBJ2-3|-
TGTGCCAGCAGCGTAGAACAGAGATCTTCCGATACGCAGTATTTT
CASSVEQRSSDTQYF
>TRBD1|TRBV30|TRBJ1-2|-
TGTGCCTGGACACGACAGGGATTTAACTATGGCTACACCTTC
CAWTRQGFNYGYTF
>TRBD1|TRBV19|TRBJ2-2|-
TGTGCCAGTACCCCAACAGGGGGCGACTACACCGGGGAGCTGTTTTTT
CASTPTGGDYTGELFF
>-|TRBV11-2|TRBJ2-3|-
TGTGCCAGCAGCTTAGGTGGAGGGGGCCGGGATACGCAGTATTTT
CASSLGGGGRDTQYF
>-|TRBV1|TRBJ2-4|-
TGCACCAGCAGCCAAGATCGAGGTAGCGGGAGAAAAAGGTACCAAAGAAACATTCAGTACTTC
CTSSQDRGSGRKRYQRNIQYF
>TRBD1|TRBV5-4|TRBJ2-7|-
TGTGCCGGCGGTAGGTCAGGGGGCTCGTACGAGCAGTACTTC
CAGGRSGGSYEQYF
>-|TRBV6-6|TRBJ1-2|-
TGTGCCAGCAGTTCCGGACAGTTACCCCTCTATGGCTACACCTTC
CASSSGQLPLYGYTF